These 21 T cell receptor beta chains share one sample of origin, sequenced in a study of lymphopenia after photon versus proton radiotherapy. The method was immunoSEQ multiplex PCR; TCRdb's version includes in-frame clones alone and lacks a portion of them. The sample lists just over 30,000 clones, 90% to 95% occurring once. The material sequenced was peripheral blood, taken from a patient treated with photon-based radiotherapy. Every receptor here comes from a woman in her forties or fifties with cholangiocarcinoma.

This clone was seen once. The CDR3 region has the DNA TGTGCCAGCAGGCCCGTGTCGGGAGGAAACACTGAAGCTTTCTTT. Translation: CASRPVSGGNTEAFF. The genes are TRBV11-2 and TRBJ1-1; D is unclear. V was shortened by 6 bases and J by 2 bases, with 16 bases between the two germline ends. The CDR3 extends over 15 amino acids. The germline gives CDR1 SGHAT, CDR2 FQNNGV.

V gene TRBV27 combines with J gene TRBJ1-1, with D perhaps matching TRBD1 (5 bases). Germline loops: CDR1 MNHEY, CDR2 SMNVEV (reference sequence). This CDR3 region has 13 residues. Between the trimmed V and J ends, which lost 4 bases and 11 bases, there was a span of 17 bases. The CDR3 is CASSSYQRGSAFF. In DNA form, the CDR3 reads TGTGCCAGCAGTTCCTATCAGAGGGGATCTGCTTTCTTT.

The rearrangement joins TRBV6-5 to TRBJ2-3, with a weak D call TRBD2 (6 bases). This CDR3 spans 14 amino acids. CDR1 is MNHEY, CDR2 SVGAGI, per germline. V was clipped by 2 bases and J by 4 bases, with 10 bases between them. CDR3 sequence (DNA): TGTGCCAGCAGTTACGGAGGGAGTTCAGATACGCAGTATTTT. As protein: CASSYGGSSDTQYF.

The chain uses TRBV6-4 and TRBJ1-1; D remains unclear. This CDR3 region has 12 residues. Trimming stripped 9 bases from V and 2 bases from J, with 10 bases between. Per the germline V gene, CDR1 is MRHNA and CDR2 is SNTAGT. Here the CDR3 DNA reads TGTGCCAGGTGCGGTAACAACACTGAAGCTTTCTTT. Its translation is CARCGNNTEAFF.

This chain joins TRBV28 and TRBJ2-7, with D perhaps TRBD1 (5 bases). CDR3 length: 13 amino acids. The V and J ends lost 3 bases and 1 base respectively, with 7 bases between them. CDR1 and CDR2 from the germline V gene are MDHEN and SYDVKM. CDR3 DNA sequence: TGTGCCAGCAGTTTCAGGGAATCCTACGAGCAGTACTTC. This translates into CASSFRESYEQYF.

The rearrangement joins TRBV28 to TRBJ2-7; 10 nucleotides agree with TRBD2. Germline V gives CDR1 MDHEN, CDR2 SYDVKM. The CDR3 contains 15 residues. The V segment lost 2 bases and the J segment 4 bases; nucleotides outside the gene matches: 5. This CDR3 is CASSLTAGGTYEQYF. As DNA, the CDR3 is TGTGCCAGCAGTTTAACAGCGGGGGGGACGTACGAGCAGTACTTC. The full variable domain, completed using reference TRBV28 and TRBJ2-7, is DVKVTQSSRYLVKRTGEKVFLECVQDMDHENMFWYRQDPGLGLRLIYFSYDVKMKEKGDIPEGYSVSREKKERFSLILESASTNQTSMYLCASSLTAGGTYEQYFGPGTRLTVT.

This clone showed up just a few times. This rearrangement joins TRBV18 to TRBJ2-7, with D maybe TRBD2 (5 bases). Germline V lookup: CDR1 KGHSH, CDR2 LQKENI. CDR3 size: 14 residues. Trimming removed 2 bases from V and 6 bases from J, with 14 bases in between. In DNA form, the CDR3 reads TGTGCCAGCTCACCAGTTCGCTCAGAGGGCGAGCAGTACTTC. This encodes CASSPVRSEGEQYF.

The chain couples TRBV27 to TRBJ2-7; D may be TRBD1 or TRBD2 (6 bases each). V was pared by 3 bases and J by 2 bases, with 17 bases between. The CDR3 consists of 16 residues. In germline, CDR1 is MNHEY, CDR2 SMNVEV (reference sequence). Here the CDR3 DNA reads TGTGCCAGCAGTTTGGGAATTGGGGGGCGGGCCTACGAGCAGTACTTC. Its translation: CASSLGIGGRAYEQYF.

This clone was detected only once. The genes are TRBV7-2 and TRBJ2-1; a weak D match, TRBD1 (5 bases). The V end was cut by 1 base, the J end by 15 bases, with 16 bases between. The CDR3 has 13 residues. The germline V gene has CDR1 SGHTA and CDR2 FQGNSA. CDR3 protein: CASSLEGRVPTFF. CDR3 nucleotides: TGTGCCAGCAGCTTAGAGGGCAGGGTCCCCACGTTCTTC.

CDR3: CASSVGAYNEQFF. DNA of the CDR3: TGTGCCAGCAGCGTAGGGGCATACAATGAGCAGTTCTTC. The rearrangement uses TRBV9 and TRBJ2-1, with no clear D. Germline values: CDR1 SGDLS, CDR2 YYNGEE. Trimming left V 0 bases short and J 4 bases short, with 5 bases between. The CDR3 runs to 13 residues. Drawing the rest from reference TRBV9 and TRBJ2-1, the complete variable domain is DSGVTQTPKHLITATGQRVTLRCSPRSGDLSVYWYQQSLDQGLQFLIQYYNGEERAKGNILERFSAQQFPDLHSELNLSSLELGDSALYFCASSVGAYNEQFFGPGTRLTVL.

This clone is a singleton in its sample. The V call is TRBV10-2, the J call TRBJ2-1, with 10 bases matching TRBD2. J gave up 7 bases and V 5 bases, and 8 bases lay outside the gene matches. This CDR3 is built from 15 residues. Germline V gives CDR1 WSHSY, CDR2 SAAADI. CDR3 in amino acids: CASSSGLAGVNEQFF. Written as DNA, the CDR3 is TGCGCCAGCAGTTCGGGGCTAGCGGGGGTTAATGAGCAGTTCTTC.

J is TRBJ1-5 and V is TRBV15; D ambiguous. CDR1 and CDR2 from the germline V gene are LNHNV and YYDKDF (reference sequence). The germline V and J ends were trimmed by 3 bases and 4 bases, with 4 bases remaining between them. The CDR3 runs to 12 residues. The CDR3 sequence: CATSRENQPQHF. In nucleotides, the CDR3 is TGTGCCACCAGCAGGGAGAATCAGCCCCAGCATTTT. Using reference TRBV15 and TRBJ1-5 for the parts outside the CDR3, the full variable domain is DAMVIQNPRYQVTQFGKPVTLSCSQTLNHNVMYWYQQKSSQAPKLLFHYYDKDFNNEADTPDNFQSRRPNTSFCFLDIRSPGLGDTAMYLCATSRENQPQHFGDGTRLSIL.

This sequence joins TRBV10-2 and TRBJ2-7, with D tentatively TRBD2 (5 bases). Trimming took off 7 bases at V and 5 bases at J, with 18 bases between the two ends. CDR1 is WSHSY and CDR2 is SAAADI in the germline V gene. CDR3 size: 14 residues. The CDR3, as DNA: TGCGCCAGCACGGGCATGGTAGCGCTCCACGAGCAGTACTTC. Its translation is CASTGMVALHEQYF.

The chain combines TRBV6-1 with TRBJ2-2, with D possibly being TRBD1 (6 bases). CDR3 length: 15 amino acids. With 4 bases removed from V and 0 bases from J, the gap between germline ends came to 9 bases. Germline V gene data show CDR1 as MNHNS and CDR2 as SASEGT. The CDR3 sequence: CASSVKGANTGELFF. The CDR3, as DNA: TGTGCCAGCAGTGTAAAGGGGGCGAACACCGGGGAGCTGTTTTTT.

The CDR3 is CASSPTDRGHTDTQYF. The CDR3 nucleotides read TGTGCCAGCAGTCCCACGGACAGGGGTCACACAGATACGCAGTATTTT. This chain uses TRBV27 with TRBJ2-3; 9 nucleotides line up with TRBD1. This CDR3 has 16 amino acids. Trimming removed 5 bases from V and 2 bases from J; junction bases left unmatched: 8. The germline gives CDR1 MNHEY, CDR2 SMNVEV (reference sequence).

The chain has TRBV13 and TRBJ2-5; D is perhaps TRBD2 (6 bases). Per the germline V gene, CDR1 is PRHDT and CDR2 is FYEKMQ (reference sequence). Trimming shortened V by 4 bases and J by 5 bases, and 17 bases separated the two germline ends. This CDR3 has 15 residues. The CDR3 DNA follows: TGTGCCAGCAGCTACGGGAGAACGCTCCGGGAGACCCAGTACTTC. As protein: CASSYGRTLRETQYF.

The V call is TRBV4-3, the J call TRBJ2-3, with TRBD1 matching 7 bases. Trimming cost V 4 bases and J 1 base; bases outside gene matches: 5. Germline assignment: CDR1 LGHNA and CDR2 YSLEER. This CDR3 region has 15 residues. DNA of the CDR3: TGCGCCAGCAGCCCAGGGGGTAGCCGCACAGATACGCAGTATTTT. Translating gives CASSPGGSRTDTQYF.

In its sample, this clone was seen once. The genes are TRBV6-5 and TRBJ2-5; 8 nucleotides agree with TRBD1. This CDR3 spans 15 amino acids. Germline CDR1 is MNHEY and CDR2 is SVGAGI. V lost 2 bases and J lost 5; bases outside the gene matches: 7. The CDR3 spells CASSYIGQGWETQYF. The CDR3 DNA reads TGTGCCAGCAGTTACATCGGACAGGGTTGGGAGACCCAGTACTTC.

The chain joins TRBV10-3 to TRBJ1-2; D unresolved. Trimming stripped 6 bases from V and 2 bases from J, with 19 bases between. Germline V gene sequence: CDR1 ENHRY, CDR2 SYGVKD. This CDR3 has 16 amino acids. The chain's CDR3 is CAIRRTRARDNYGYTF. Here the CDR3 DNA reads TGTGCCATCAGGAGAACACGGGCCCGCGACAACTATGGCTACACCTTC.

The V gene is TRBV9, the J gene TRBJ2-7; TRBD1 matches 10 bases. The J segment lost 3 bases and the V segment lost 4 bases, leaving 4 bases of the junction unmatched. From germline, CDR1 is SGDLS and CDR2 YYNGEE. CDR3 size: 14 residues. The CDR3 spells CASSLRDRGYEQYF. CDR3 nucleotides: TGTGCCAGCAGCCTCCGGGACAGGGGCTACGAGCAGTACTTC.

The V and J genes are TRBV2 and TRBJ2-7, with unresolved D. Trimming removed 2 bases at V and 3 bases at J, with 5 bases between. From germline, CDR1 is SNHLY and CDR2 FYNNEI. The CDR3 runs to 12 residues. CDR3 nucleotide sequence: TGTGCCAGCAGTGAAATGGGCTACGAGCAGTACTTC. Translation gives CASSEMGYEQYF.